The 4 T cell receptor beta chains below all came from one sample that was sequenced in a study of cytomegalovirus exposure and HLA in healthy donors (dated 2017 in TCRdb). Library preparation was by the immunoSEQ multiplex PCR assay. The immuneACCESS repertoire file appears here via TCRdb, limited to in-frame rearrangements. These files lack a portion of the clones; in checked studies, under half of the deficit traces to unresolved V genes, and the cause of the others is not known. This sample gives about 82,000 clones in total; approximately 95% of them show up just once. Together, the top ten hold 0.6% to 0.7% of the sample. The sequenced sample consisted of PBMCs. These receptors were collected from a woman aged 18-29 years in good health and CMV-seronegative.

The chain recombines TRBV14 with TRBJ1-1; D uncertain. CDR1 is SGHDN and CDR2 is FVKESK in the germline V gene. The CDR3 contains 13 residues. Trimming pared 2 bases from V and 5 bases from J, leaving 9 bases between. In nucleotides, the CDR3 is TGTGCCAGCAGCCAATTGGCCGAAACTGAAGCTTTCTTT. Translated, it gives CASSQLAETEAFF.

A single count supports this clone. The V gene is TRBV28, the J gene TRBJ1-5; D gene ambiguous. V lost 4 bases to trimming and J lost 11 bases, with 12 bases between them. CDR3 size: 12 residues. Looked up from germline, CDR1 is MDHEN and CDR2 is SYDVKM. The CDR3, as DNA: TGTGCCAGCAGTTATACCCTTACAGCCCAGCATTTT. Its protein product is CASSYTLTAQHF. Using reference TRBV28 and TRBJ1-5 for the parts outside the CDR3, the full variable domain is DVKVTQSSRYLVKRTGEKVFLECVQDMDHENMFWYRQDPGLGLRLIYFSYDVKMKEKGDIPEGYSVSREKKERFSLILESASTNQTSMYLCASSYTLTAQHFGDGTRLSIL.

The chain uses TRBV5-4 and TRBJ1-1, with TRBD1 matching over 10 bases. Germline V CDR1 and CDR2: SGHNT, YYREEE (reference sequence). This CDR3 is 16 amino acids long. With 4 bases clipped from V and 1 base from J, the junction kept 7 bases outside the gene matches. The CDR3 sequence is CASSGDRGLGNTEAFF. CDR3 bases: TGTGCCAGCAGCGGTGACAGGGGGCTGGGGAACACTGAAGCTTTCTTT.

The sample holds one count of this clone. V is TRBV6-5 and J is TRBJ1-2; 8 bases line up with TRBD1. Germline lookup yields CDR1 MNHEY and CDR2 SVGAGI. After removal of 0 bases from V and 4 bases from J, the junction contained 7 bases not matched to a gene. The length of the CDR3 is 16 residues. The CDR3 is CASSYSNRDRTYGYTF. In DNA, the CDR3 is TGTGCCAGCAGTTACTCGAATAGGGACAGGACCTATGGCTACACCTTC.